This TCR beta chain came from a study of blood T cells in healthy people across ages. Whole-study context: Per two T cells, template switching captured roughly one barcoded beta molecule.

Extractions gave at least 5.5 micrograms of total RNA per sample. Germline V gene lookup returns CDR1 MGHRA and CDR2 YSYEKL. Trimming shortened V by 4 bases and J by 5 bases, and 14 bases separated the two germline ends. There are 14 residues in the CDR3. Primed by a sample-barcoded 5' primer and a J-beta primer mix, a second PCR proceeded for 7 to 11 cycles. A single record per CDR3 protein comes from TCRdb applying MiXCR to the 5' RACE reads. The sample lists 660,000 or so distinct CDR3 sequences, about 54% occurring once. The gene calls are TRBV4-1 and TRBJ1-2; a weak D match, TRBD1 (6 bases). The sample comprised blood. This clonotype was sampled from a man aged 55 to 70 in good health. For the CDR3, the DNA is TGCGCCAGCAGCCCCCGGGACAAGGGTTATGGCTACACCTTC. Its translation is CASSPRDKGYGYTF.